Each of the 15 T cell receptor beta chains below was sequenced from the same sample in a study of radiotherapy plus CTLA-4 blockade in lung cancer. Sequenced by immunoSEQ multiplex PCR; TCRdb stores in-frame clones only, minus some. The table lists some 66,000 clones, about four fifths of them singletons, with about 4.2% in the top ten. Sequences were derived from peripheral blood, sampled from a patient treated with radiotherapy plus ipilimumab. The receptors here all came from a human donor with non-small cell lung cancer who had a partial response to radiotherapy plus ipilimumab.

The chain employs TRBV27 and TRBJ2-5; 9 nucleotides agree with TRBD1. The DNA matches TRBJ2-7 better at its end, which makes the J call doubtful. This CDR3 has 14 amino acids. Germline CDR1 reads MNHEY; CDR2 reads SMNVEV (reference sequence). Here the CDR3 reads CASSLSTGGYEQYF. In DNA, the CDR3 is TGTGCCAGCAGTTTATCGACAGGGGGGTACGAGCAGTACTTC.

The chain uses TRBV28 and TRBJ2-7; tentative D call: TRBD2 (5 bases). CDR1 MDHEN and CDR2 SYDVKM come from the germline V gene. The CDR3 loop spans 13 amino acids. V gave up 7 bases and J gave up 5 bases, with 15 bases separating them. Written as DNA, the CDR3 is TGTGCCAGCACCCAATCGCTAGCAAACGAGCAGTACTTC. Amino acids: CASTQSLANEQYF. Full variable domain (missing parts from reference TRBV28 and TRBJ2-7): DVKVTQSSRYLVKRTGEKVFLECVQDMDHENMFWYRQDPGLGLRLIYFSYDVKMKEKGDIPEGYSVSREKKERFSLILESASTNQTSMYLCASTQSLANEQYFGPGTRLTVT.

This chain uses TRBV6-1 with TRBJ2-5; 7 nucleotides line up with TRBD1. CDR3 length: 15 residues. CDR1 is MNHNS, CDR2 SASEGT, per germline. V was clipped by 0 bases and J by 7 bases; unmatched bases: 8. The CDR3 region is CASSEARGRLGTQYF. The CDR3 DNA reads as TGTGCCAGCAGTGAAGCAAGGGGGCGGTTAGGGACCCAGTACTTC.

The genes are TRBV2 and TRBJ1-3; 11 nucleotides agree with TRBD1. With V trimmed by 8 bases and J by 0 bases, 6 bases remained unmatched. The CDR3 consists of 16 residues. Per germline, CDR1 SNHLY and CDR2 FYNNEI. The CDR3: CASGTGGPNSGNTIYF. In DNA, the CDR3 is TGTGCCAGCGGGACAGGGGGACCCAACTCTGGAAACACCATATATTTT. Full variable domain (remainder filled in from reference TRBV2 and TRBJ1-3): EPEVTQTPSHQVTQMGQEVILRCVPISNHLYFYWYRQILGQKVEFLVSFYNNEISEKSEIFDDQFSVERPDGSNFTLKIRSTKLEDSAMYFCASGTGGPNSGNTIYFGEGSWLTVV.

The chain joins TRBV2 to TRBJ1-5; D not certain. V was trimmed by 2 bases and J by 4 bases, leaving 12 bases between them. Per the germline V gene, CDR1 is SNHLY and CDR2 is FYNNEI. The length of the CDR3 is 15 residues. CDR3 amino acids: CASSERSGRNQPQHF. CDR3 nucleotides: TGTGCCAGCAGTGAACGGTCCGGTCGGAATCAGCCCCAGCATTTT.

The rearrangement links TRBV7-9 to TRBJ2-3, with 9 bases matching TRBD2. Trimming removed 5 bases from V and 0 bases from J; junction bases left unmatched: 6. The CDR3 is 16 residues long. Germline loops: CDR1 SEHNR, CDR2 FQNEAQ (reference sequence). The CDR3 coding sequence is TGTGCCAGCAGCCACAGCGGGAGGCCAAGCACAGATACGCAGTATTTT. As protein: CASSHSGRPSTDTQYF.

The V and J genes are TRBV6-8 and TRBJ2-5, with TRBD2 matching over 13 bases. CDR1 and CDR2 from the germline V gene are MNHGY and SAAAGT. The CDR3 contains 15 residues. V shed 7 bases and J 6 bases; nucleotides not matched to a gene: 8. In nucleotides, the CDR3 is TGTGCCAGCACCCGGGGGACTAGCGGGATAAAGACCCAGTACTTC. It is translated as CASTRGTSGIKTQYF.

This chain links TRBV5-4 with TRBJ2-1; TRBD2 matches 8 bases. Germline V gives CDR1 SGHNT, CDR2 YYREEE (reference sequence). The J segment lost 4 bases and the V segment lost 0 bases, leaving 3 bases of the junction unmatched. The CDR3 covers 15 residues. CDR3 protein: CASSLESGRYNEQFF. CDR3 sequence (DNA): TGTGCCAGCAGCTTGGAAAGCGGGAGATACAATGAGCAGTTCTTC.

The CDR3, as DNA: TGTGCCAGTAGTATAACGAGACAGGGGGCCCGAGATACGCAGTATTTT. It encodes CASSITRQGARDTQYF. The rearrangement uses TRBV19 and TRBJ2-3; 10 bases are shared with TRBD1. Germline trimming cut 2 bases from V and 5 bases from J; bases unmatched to any gene: 7. The CDR3 length is 16 residues. Germline V CDR1 and CDR2: LNHDA, SQIVND (reference sequence).

The chain recombines TRBV7-2 with TRBJ2-6; D is perhaps TRBD1 (6 bases). Looked up from germline, CDR1 is SGHTA and CDR2 is FQGNSA. CDR3 length: 16 amino acids. Trimming took off 4 bases at V and 0 bases at J, with 10 bases between the two ends. CDR3 sequence reads: CASSSRGSSGANVLTF. Written as DNA, the CDR3 is TGTGCCAGCAGCTCCAGGGGTAGCTCTGGGGCCAACGTCCTGACTTTC.

For the CDR3, the DNA is TGTGCCAGCAGTTTATCACCGGGCGGGAGCAATCAGCCCCAGCATTTT. This codes for CASSLSPGGSNQPQHF. The rearrangement uses TRBV28 and TRBJ1-5; D unclear. In germline, CDR1 is MDHEN, CDR2 SYDVKM. The V end was cut by 1 base, the J end by 1 base, with 11 bases between. The CDR3 runs 16 residues.

The chain has TRBV6-4 and TRBJ2-1, with 12 bases aligning to TRBD2. This CDR3 has 18 amino acids. J was trimmed by 9 bases and V by 6 bases; bases with no gene match: 18. CDR1 and CDR2 from the germline V gene are MRHNA and SNTAGT. The CDR3 DNA follows: TGTGCCAGCAGACCAAATTCTAGCGGGAGGGCCCTCCCTGTTGAGCAGTTCTTC. This gives the protein CASRPNSSGRALPVEQFF.

V gene TRBV14 combines with J gene TRBJ2-2; TRBD2 matches 9 bases. Germline V gene sequence: CDR1 SGHDN, CDR2 FVKESK. The CDR3 consists of 15 residues. The V gene end was trimmed by 5 bases and the J gene end by 4 bases; junction bases not matched to a gene: 5. The CDR3 bases are TGTGCCAGCAGCAGACTAGCGGCCCTCACCGGGGAGCTGTTTTTT. It encodes CASSRLAALTGELFF.

V is TRBV28 and J is TRBJ1-5, with 9 bases fitting TRBD1. Germline V gives CDR1 MDHEN, CDR2 SYDVKM. The CDR3 extends over 15 amino acids. J lost 7 bases, V lost 8 bases, and 12 bases had no gene match. CDR3 residues: CASGPGTGNGQPQHF. CDR3 sequence (DNA): TGTGCCAGCGGACCCGGGACAGGGAATGGCCAGCCCCAGCATTTT.

The genes are TRBV27 and TRBJ2-7, with D tentatively TRBD1 (5 bases). CDR3 size: 15 residues. Germline V CDR1 and CDR2: MNHEY, SMNVEV (reference sequence). Trimming took off 3 bases at V and 2 bases at J, with 14 bases between the two ends. The CDR3 reads CASSLKQDAAYEQYF. CDR3 sequence (DNA): TGTGCCAGCAGTTTGAAACAGGACGCCGCCTACGAGCAGTACTTC.